These 17 T cell receptor beta chains were all obtained from the same sample, sequenced in a study of CD8 T cells in Susac syndrome. Random hexamers were used to reverse transcribe the RNA input (about 0.45 to 1 ug). TCRdb itself ran the immunoSEQ multiplex PCR reads through MiXCR, one entry per CDR3 protein. In the table there are 95,000 to 150,000 distinct CDR3 sequences, roughly 94% of which are singletons. Material for sequencing was CD8+ T cells from PBMCs. Receptors were obtained from a human donor with Susac syndrome.

The rearrangement links TRBV27 to TRBJ2-3; 11 positions match TRBD2. CDR3 length: 18 residues. Unmatched junction bases numbered 12, after V lost 5 bases and J lost 2 bases. Per germline, CDR1 MNHEY and CDR2 SMNVEV (reference sequence). CDR3 amino acids: CASSPSMTSGVPTDTQYF. The CDR3 DNA reads as TGTGCCAGCAGTCCCTCCATGACTAGCGGGGTCCCCACAGATACGCAGTATTTT.

The rearrangement uses TRBV9 and TRBJ2-1; the D gene is possibly TRBD2 (5 bases). Trimming removed 2 bases from V and 4 bases from J, with 10 bases in between. CDR1 and CDR2 from the germline V gene are SGDLS and YYNGEE. CDR3 length equals 14 residues. The CDR3: CASSVRGLYNEQFF. The DNA of the CDR3 is TGTGCCAGCAGCGTTCGCGGACTTTACAATGAGCAGTTCTTC.

The V and J genes are TRBV13 and TRBJ1-2, with a weak D call TRBD1 (5 bases). CDR1 and CDR2 from the germline V gene are PRHDT and FYEKMQ (reference sequence). Trimming stripped 5 bases from V and 5 bases from J, with 12 bases between. This CDR3 is built from 13 residues. The CDR3 DNA reads as TGTGCCAGCAGCATTGAGGGGAGGTATGGCTACACCTTC. It codes for CASSIEGRYGYTF. Using reference TRBV13 and TRBJ1-2 for the parts outside the CDR3, the full variable domain is AAGVIQSPRHLIKEKRETATLKCYPIPRHDTVYWYQQGPGQDPQFLISFYEKMQSDKGSIPDRFSAQQFSDYHSELNMSSLELGDSALYFCASSIEGRYGYTFGSGTRLTVV.

This chain joins TRBV12-3 or TRBV12-4 and TRBJ1-6; D is perhaps TRBD1 (5 bases). The CDR3 loop spans 13 amino acids. V was clipped by 7 bases and J by 8 bases, with 12 bases between them. CDR3 in amino acids: CASTNTQDSPLHF. CDR3 DNA sequence: TGTGCCAGCACTAACACACAGGATTCACCCCTCCACTTT.

This clonotype was seen just once. This chain uses TRBV29-1 with TRBJ2-2; perhaps TRBD2 as D (5 bases). Germline CDR1 is SQVTM and CDR2 is ANQGSEA. The CDR3 is made up of 12 amino acids. V was trimmed by 4 bases and J by 4 bases, leaving 7 bases between them. Here the CDR3 DNA reads TGCAGCGTTGCTGGGAGCACCGGGGAGCTGTTTTTT. It translates to CSVAGSTGELFF.

This clonotype was seen once. The gene calls are TRBV11-2 and TRBJ2-7; no firm D call. Trimming cost V 7 bases and J 0 bases, with 7 bases left between them. CDR1 SGHAT and CDR2 FQNNGV come from the germline V gene. The CDR3 spans 12 residues. Here the CDR3 DNA reads TGTGCCAGCATTGGGCTCTCCTACGAGCAGTACTTC. This translates into CASIGLSYEQYF.

The chain carries TRBV20-1 and TRBJ2-1, with a tentative D call TRBD2 (5 bases). CDR1 is DFQATT, CDR2 SNEGSKA, per germline (reference sequence). The CDR3 is 15 amino acids. The ends were cut back, 5 bases at V and 0 bases at J, with 14 bases in the middle. CDR3 bases: TGCAGTGCTTCTGGACTGGGAAGCTCCTACAATGAGCAGTTCTTC. Protein product: CSASGLGSSYNEQFF.

The J gene is TRBJ2-3, the V gene TRBV27, with 7 nucleotides matching TRBD2. CDR1 is MNHEY and CDR2 is SMNVEV in the germline V gene (reference sequence). This CDR3 is built from 15 residues. Germline trimming cut 5 bases from V and 3 bases from J; bases unmatched to any gene: 8. The CDR3 is CASSGTPGGTDTQYF. DNA for the CDR3: TGTGCCAGCAGTGGGACCCCGGGGGGAACAGATACGCAGTATTTT.

A single count supports this clonotype. The J gene is TRBJ2-7, the V gene TRBV5-6, with 7 bases lining up with TRBD1. Unmatched junction bases numbered 12, after V lost 4 bases and J lost 5 bases. The CDR3 totals 15 residues. The V gene's germline CDR1 is SGHDT and CDR2 YYEEEE. The DNA for the CDR3 is TGTGCCAGCAGCACACCGGGACAGATTCGCGACGAGCAGTACTTC. This gives the protein CASSTPGQIRDEQYF.

This rearrangement joins TRBV9 to TRBJ2-5, with a tentative D call TRBD2 (5 bases). V was trimmed by 3 bases and J by 1 base, leaving 13 bases between them. The CDR3 has 15 amino acids. Germline V gives CDR1 SGDLS, CDR2 YYNGEE. CDR3 sequence (DNA): TGTGCCAGCAGCGATACCTCGGGGATCCAAGAGACCCAGTACTTC. Protein: CASSDTSGIQETQYF.

The V call is TRBV7-9, the J call TRBJ1-2, with D unclear. The CDR3 runs to 14 residues. V was trimmed by 8 bases and J by 6 bases, leaving 19 bases between them. CDR1 is SEHNR, CDR2 FQNEAQ, per germline (reference sequence). Written as DNA, the CDR3 is TGTGCCAGCGCCTCCTCGGGAATTTCGAATGGCTACACCTTC. Translated: CASASSGISNGYTF.

This clonotype has just one count. The V and J genes are TRBV27 and TRBJ2-7, with 9 bases matching TRBD1. This CDR3 comprises 17 residues. V lost 5 bases, J lost 1 base, and 12 bases stayed unmatched. The germline CDR1 and CDR2 sequences are MNHEY and SMNVEV (reference sequence). In DNA form, the CDR3 reads TGTGCCAGCAGTCCCTCGGCCGGGACAGGGAGGTCCTACGAGCAGTACTTC. Protein product: CASSPSAGTGRSYEQYF.

This clonotype was observed a single time. This rearrangement joins TRBV6-2 or TRBV6-3 to TRBJ2-6; 8 positions agree with TRBD1. The CDR3 sequence is 15 residues long. Trimming took 5 bases from V and 4 from J; bases not matched to a gene: 4. Germline values: CDR1 MNHEY, CDR2 SVGEGT. The CDR3 nucleotides read TGTGCCAGCAGTCCGACAGGGGTCGGGGCCAACGTCCTGACTTTC. This sequence encodes CASSPTGVGANVLTF.

The chain is built from TRBV7-8 and TRBJ1-5, with 11 bases aligning to TRBD1. The CDR3 contains 16 residues. Germline CDR1 reads SGHVS; CDR2 reads FQNEAQ. J lost 6 bases, V lost 0 bases, and 4 bases had no gene match. In nucleotides, the CDR3 is TGTGCCAGCAGCTTAGCTTGGGACAGGGGGTTTCAGCCCCAGCATTTT. It translates to CASSLAWDRGFQPQHF.

This clonotype was observed once. The chain employs TRBV27 and TRBJ1-5; no definite D call. The V end was cut by 7 bases, the J end by 0 bases, with 10 bases between. CDR3 length: 14 amino acids. The germline V gene has CDR1 MNHEY and CDR2 SMNVEV (reference sequence). CDR3 DNA sequence: TGTGCCAGCAAGCCGACATTTAGCAATCAGCCCCAGCATTTT. Amino acid sequence: CASKPTFSNQPQHF.

The V call is TRBV23-1, the J call TRBJ1-5, with a weak D call TRBD1 (6 bases). TRBV23-1 is placed among ORFs of uncertain function. The CDR3 consists of 16 residues. V was trimmed by 2 bases and J by 2 bases, leaving 13 bases between them. The CDR3 protein is CASSQGRGQGNQPQHF. DNA of the CDR3: TGCGCCAGCAGTCAAGGTCGGGGGCAGGGCAATCAGCCCCAGCATTTT.

The V and J genes are TRBV6-5 and TRBJ1-2; 7 nucleotides match TRBD1. CDR3 length: 17 amino acids. Per the germline V gene, CDR1 is MNHEY and CDR2 is SVGAGI. Trimming took 2 bases from V and 1 from J; bases not matched to a gene: 10. As DNA, the CDR3 is TGTGCCAGCAGTTACACCGATGGGGACAGAATTAACTATGGCTACACCTTC. Translation gives CASSYTDGDRINYGYTF.